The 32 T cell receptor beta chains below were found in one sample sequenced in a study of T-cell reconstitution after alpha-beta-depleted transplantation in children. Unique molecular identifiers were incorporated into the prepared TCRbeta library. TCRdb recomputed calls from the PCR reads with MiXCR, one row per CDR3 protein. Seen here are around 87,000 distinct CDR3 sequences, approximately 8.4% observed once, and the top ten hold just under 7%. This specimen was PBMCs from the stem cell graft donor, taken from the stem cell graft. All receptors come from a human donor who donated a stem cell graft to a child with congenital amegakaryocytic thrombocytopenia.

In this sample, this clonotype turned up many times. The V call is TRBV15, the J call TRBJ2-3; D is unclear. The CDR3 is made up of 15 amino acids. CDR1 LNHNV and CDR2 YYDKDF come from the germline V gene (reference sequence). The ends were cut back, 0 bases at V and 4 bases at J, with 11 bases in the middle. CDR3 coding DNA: TGTGCCACCAGCAGAGATCGATTAGTTGCAGATACGCAGTATTTT. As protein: CATSRDRLVADTQYF.

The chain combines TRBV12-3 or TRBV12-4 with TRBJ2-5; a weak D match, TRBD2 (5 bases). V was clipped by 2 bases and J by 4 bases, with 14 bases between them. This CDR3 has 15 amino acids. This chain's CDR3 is CASSLPPLGGETQYF. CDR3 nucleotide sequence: TGTGCCAGCAGTTTACCACCCCTCGGAGGAGAGACCCAGTACTTC.

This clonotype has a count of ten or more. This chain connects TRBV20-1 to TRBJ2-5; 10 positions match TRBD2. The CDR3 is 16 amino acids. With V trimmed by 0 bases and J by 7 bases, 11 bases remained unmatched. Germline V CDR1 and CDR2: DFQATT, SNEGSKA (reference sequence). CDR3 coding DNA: TGCAGTGCTAGAGATTTTGGTCCTAGCGGGGGTGGGACCCAGTACTTC. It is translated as CSARDFGPSGGGTQYF.

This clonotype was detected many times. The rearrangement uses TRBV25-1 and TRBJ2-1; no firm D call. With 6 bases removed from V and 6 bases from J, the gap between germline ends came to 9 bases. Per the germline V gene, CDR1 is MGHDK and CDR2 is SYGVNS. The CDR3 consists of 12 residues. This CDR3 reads CASRDRGNEQFF. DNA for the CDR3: TGTGCCAGCAGGGACCGAGGCAATGAGCAGTTCTTC.

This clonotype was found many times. The CDR3 here is CASSSDPYNEQFF. In DNA, the CDR3 is TGTGCCAGCAGCTCGGACCCTTACAATGAGCAGTTCTTC. This chain links TRBV5-4 with TRBJ2-1; D ambiguous. The germline gives CDR1 SGHNT, CDR2 YYREEE (reference sequence). The germline V and J ends were trimmed by 3 bases and 4 bases, with 8 bases remaining between them. This CDR3 region has 13 residues. The variable domain in full, with the rest retrieved from reference TRBV5-4 and TRBJ2-1, is ETGVTQSPTHLIKTRGQQVTLRCSSQSGHNTVSWYQQALGQGPQFIFQYYREEENGRGNFPPRFSGLQFPNYSSELNVNALELDDSALYLCASSSDPYNEQFFGPGTRLTVL.

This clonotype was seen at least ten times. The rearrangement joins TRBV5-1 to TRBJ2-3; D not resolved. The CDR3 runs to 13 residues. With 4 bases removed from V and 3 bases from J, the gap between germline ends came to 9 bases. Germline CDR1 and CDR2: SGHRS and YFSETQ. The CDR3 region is CASSSTLTDTQYF. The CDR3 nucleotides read TGCGCCAGCAGCAGCACCTTAACAGATACGCAGTATTTT.

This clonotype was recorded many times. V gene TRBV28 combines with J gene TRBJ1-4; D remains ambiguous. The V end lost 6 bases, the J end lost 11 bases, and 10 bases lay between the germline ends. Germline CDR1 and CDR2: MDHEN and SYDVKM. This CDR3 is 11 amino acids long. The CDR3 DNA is TGTGCCAGCAGCAAACGATGGAAACTGTTTTTT. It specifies CASSKRWKLFF.

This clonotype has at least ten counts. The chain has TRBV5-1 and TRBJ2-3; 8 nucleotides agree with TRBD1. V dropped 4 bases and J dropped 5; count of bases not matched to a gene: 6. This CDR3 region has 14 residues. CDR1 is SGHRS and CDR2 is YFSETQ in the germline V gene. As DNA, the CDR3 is TGCGCCAGCAGCAGTAACACAGGGGGAGATACGCAGTATTTT. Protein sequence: CASSSNTGGDTQYF. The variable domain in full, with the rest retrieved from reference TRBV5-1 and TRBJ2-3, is KAGVTQTPRYLIKTRGQQVTLSCSPISGHRSVSWYQQTPGQGLQFLFEYFSETQRNKGNFPGRFSGRQFSNSRSEMNVSTLELGDSALYLCASSSNTGGDTQYFGPGTRLTVL.

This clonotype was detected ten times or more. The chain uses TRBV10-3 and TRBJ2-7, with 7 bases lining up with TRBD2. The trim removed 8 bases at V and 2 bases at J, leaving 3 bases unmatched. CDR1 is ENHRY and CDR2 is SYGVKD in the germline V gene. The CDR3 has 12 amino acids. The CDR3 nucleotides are TGTGCCATCTCCGGGACTACCTACGAGCAGTACTTC. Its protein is CAISGTTYEQYF.

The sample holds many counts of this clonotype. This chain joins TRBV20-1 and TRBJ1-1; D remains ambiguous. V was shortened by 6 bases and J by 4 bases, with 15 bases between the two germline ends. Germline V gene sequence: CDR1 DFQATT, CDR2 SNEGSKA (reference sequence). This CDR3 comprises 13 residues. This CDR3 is CSAQLQSGTEAFF. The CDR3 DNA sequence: TGCAGTGCCCAGCTACAATCGGGCACTGAAGCTTTCTTT.

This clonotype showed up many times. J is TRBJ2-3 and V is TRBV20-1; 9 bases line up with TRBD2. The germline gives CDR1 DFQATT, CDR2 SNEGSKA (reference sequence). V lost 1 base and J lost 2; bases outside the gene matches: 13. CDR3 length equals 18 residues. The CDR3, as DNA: TGCAGTGCTAGAGGGAATAGCGGGAGAAGGGGCCCCACAGATACGCAGTATTTT. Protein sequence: CSARGNSGRRGPTDTQYF.

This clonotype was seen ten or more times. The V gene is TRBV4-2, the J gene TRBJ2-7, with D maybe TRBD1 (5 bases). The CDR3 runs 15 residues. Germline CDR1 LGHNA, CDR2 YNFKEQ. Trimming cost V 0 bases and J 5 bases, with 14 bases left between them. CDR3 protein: CASSQDARAVDEQYF. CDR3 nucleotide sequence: TGTGCCAGCAGCCAAGATGCCAGGGCCGTCGACGAGCAGTACTTC.

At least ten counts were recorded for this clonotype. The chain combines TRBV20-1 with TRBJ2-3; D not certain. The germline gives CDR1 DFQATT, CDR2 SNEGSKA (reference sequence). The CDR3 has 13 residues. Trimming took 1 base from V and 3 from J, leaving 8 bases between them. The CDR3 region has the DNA TGCAGTGCTAGAGGATCCCCGACAGATACGCAGTATTTT. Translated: CSARGSPTDTQYF.

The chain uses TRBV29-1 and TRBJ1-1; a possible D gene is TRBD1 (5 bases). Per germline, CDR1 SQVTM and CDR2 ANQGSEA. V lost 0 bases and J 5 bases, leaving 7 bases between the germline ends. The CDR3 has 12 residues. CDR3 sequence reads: CSVEDPGTEAFF. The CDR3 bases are TGCAGCGTTGAAGATCCAGGGACTGAAGCTTTCTTT.

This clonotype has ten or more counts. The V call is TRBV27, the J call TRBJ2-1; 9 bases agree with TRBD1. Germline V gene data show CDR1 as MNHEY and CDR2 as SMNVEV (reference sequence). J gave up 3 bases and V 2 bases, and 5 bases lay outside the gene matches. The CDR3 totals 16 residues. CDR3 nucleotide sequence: TGTGCCAGCAGTTTACTCGGACAGGGGAACTACAATGAGCAGTTCTTC. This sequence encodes CASSLLGQGNYNEQFF.

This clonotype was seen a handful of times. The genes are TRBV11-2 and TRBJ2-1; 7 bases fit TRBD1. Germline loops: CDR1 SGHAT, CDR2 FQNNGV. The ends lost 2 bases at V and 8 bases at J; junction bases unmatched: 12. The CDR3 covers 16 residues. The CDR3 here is CASSLMSTGLNDEQFF. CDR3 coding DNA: TGTGCCAGCAGCTTAATGTCGACAGGGTTGAACGATGAGCAGTTCTTC. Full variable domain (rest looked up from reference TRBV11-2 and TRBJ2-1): EAGVAQSPRYKIIEKRQSVAFWCNPISGHATLYWYQQILGQGPKLLIQFQNNGVVDDSQLPKDRFSAERLKGVDSTLKIQPAKLEDSAVYLCASSLMSTGLNDEQFFGPGTRLTVL.

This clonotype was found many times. For the CDR3, the DNA is TGCGCCAGCAGCTTGGCCGGACAGAGATACGAGCAGTACTTC. Translating it yields CASSLAGQRYEQYF. The chain links TRBV5-1 to TRBJ2-7; weak D call: TRBD1 (6 bases). CDR1 is SGHRS, CDR2 YFSETQ, per germline. V was cut by 0 bases and J by 4 bases, with 11 bases left in between. The CDR3 has 14 residues.

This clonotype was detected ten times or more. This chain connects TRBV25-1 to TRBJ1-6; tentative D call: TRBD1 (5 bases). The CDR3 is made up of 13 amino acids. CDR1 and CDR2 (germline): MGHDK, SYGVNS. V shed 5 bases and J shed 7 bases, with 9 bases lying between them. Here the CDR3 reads CASSMGVNSPLHF. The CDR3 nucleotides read TGTGCCAGCAGTATGGGGGTCAATTCACCCCTCCACTTT.

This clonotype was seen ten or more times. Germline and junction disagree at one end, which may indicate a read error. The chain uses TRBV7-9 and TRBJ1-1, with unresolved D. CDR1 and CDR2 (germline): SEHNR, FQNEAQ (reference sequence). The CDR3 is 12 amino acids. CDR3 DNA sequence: TGTGCCAGCAGCCTTTACCCCCCTGAGGCTTTCTTT. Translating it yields CASSLYPPEAFF.

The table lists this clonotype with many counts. The CDR3 is CASSQGGTTDTQYF. The CDR3 coding sequence is TGCGCCAGCAGCCAGGGGGGAACCACAGATACGCAGTATTTT. V gene TRBV5-1 combines with J gene TRBJ2-3; the D gene is possibly TRBD1 (7 bases). Germline V gives CDR1 SGHRS, CDR2 YFSETQ. The V and J ends lost 4 bases and 2 bases respectively, with 11 bases between them. The CDR3 sequence is 14 residues long.

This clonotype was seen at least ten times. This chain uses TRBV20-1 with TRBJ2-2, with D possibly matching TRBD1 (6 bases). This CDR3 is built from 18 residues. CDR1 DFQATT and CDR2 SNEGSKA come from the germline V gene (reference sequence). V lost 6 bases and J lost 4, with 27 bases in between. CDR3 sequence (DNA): TGCAGTGCACGGGTCGGCCCCAACAGGGCGTCGAGCACCGGGGAGCTGTTTTTT. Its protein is CSARVGPNRASSTGELFF.

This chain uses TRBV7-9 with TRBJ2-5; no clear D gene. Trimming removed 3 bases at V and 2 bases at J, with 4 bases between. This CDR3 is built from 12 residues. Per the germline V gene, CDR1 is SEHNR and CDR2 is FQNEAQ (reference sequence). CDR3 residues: CASSLRQETQYF. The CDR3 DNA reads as TGTGCCAGCAGCTTGAGACAAGAGACCCAGTACTTC.

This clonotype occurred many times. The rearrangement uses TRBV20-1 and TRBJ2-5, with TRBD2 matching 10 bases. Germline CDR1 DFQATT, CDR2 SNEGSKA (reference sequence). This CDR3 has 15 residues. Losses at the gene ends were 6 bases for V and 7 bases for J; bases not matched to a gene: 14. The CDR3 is CSAPGLAGDRGTQYF. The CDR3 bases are TGCAGTGCCCCGGGGCTAGCGGGAGATCGGGGGACCCAGTACTTC.

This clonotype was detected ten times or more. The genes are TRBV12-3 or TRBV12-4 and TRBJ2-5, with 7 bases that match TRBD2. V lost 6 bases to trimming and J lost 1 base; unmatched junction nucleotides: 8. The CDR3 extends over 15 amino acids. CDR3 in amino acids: CASSPLPGGQETQYF. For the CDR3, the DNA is TGTGCCAGCAGCCCCCTGCCGGGGGGCCAAGAGACCCAGTACTTC.

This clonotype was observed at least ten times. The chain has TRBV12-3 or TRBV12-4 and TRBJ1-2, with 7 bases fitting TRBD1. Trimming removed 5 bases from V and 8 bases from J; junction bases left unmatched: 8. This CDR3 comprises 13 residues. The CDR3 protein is CASSPTGRRGYTF. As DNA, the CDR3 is TGTGCCAGCAGTCCGACAGGGAGGAGAGGCTACACCTTC.

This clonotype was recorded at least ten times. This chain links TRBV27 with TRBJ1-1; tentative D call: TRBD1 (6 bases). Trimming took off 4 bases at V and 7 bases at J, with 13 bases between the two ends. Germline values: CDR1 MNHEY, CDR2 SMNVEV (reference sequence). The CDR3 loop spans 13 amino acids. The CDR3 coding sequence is TGTGCCAGCAGTTCGTGGGGGGCGGATGAAGCTTTCTTT. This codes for CASSSWGADEAFF.

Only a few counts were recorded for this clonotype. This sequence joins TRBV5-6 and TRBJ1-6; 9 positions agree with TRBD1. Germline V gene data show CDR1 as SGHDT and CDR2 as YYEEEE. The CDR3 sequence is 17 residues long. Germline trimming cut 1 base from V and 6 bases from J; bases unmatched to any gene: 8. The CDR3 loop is CASSLYRGQGRNSPLHF. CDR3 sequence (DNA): TGTGCCAGCAGCTTGTATCGCGGACAGGGGCGTAATTCACCCCTCCACTTT.

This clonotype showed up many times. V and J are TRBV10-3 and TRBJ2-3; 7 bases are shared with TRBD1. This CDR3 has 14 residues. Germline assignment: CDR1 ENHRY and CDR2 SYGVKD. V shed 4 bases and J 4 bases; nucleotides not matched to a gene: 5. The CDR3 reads CAISGDRAADTQYF. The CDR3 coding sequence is TGTGCCATCAGTGGAGACAGGGCGGCAGATACGCAGTATTTT.

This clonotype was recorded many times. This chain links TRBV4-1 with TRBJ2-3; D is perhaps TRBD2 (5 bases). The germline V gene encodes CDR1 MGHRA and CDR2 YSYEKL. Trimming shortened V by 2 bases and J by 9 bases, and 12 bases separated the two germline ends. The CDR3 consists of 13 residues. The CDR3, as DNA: TGCGCCAGCAGCCAACCCGGCACGGGGACGCAGTATTTT. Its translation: CASSQPGTGTQYF.

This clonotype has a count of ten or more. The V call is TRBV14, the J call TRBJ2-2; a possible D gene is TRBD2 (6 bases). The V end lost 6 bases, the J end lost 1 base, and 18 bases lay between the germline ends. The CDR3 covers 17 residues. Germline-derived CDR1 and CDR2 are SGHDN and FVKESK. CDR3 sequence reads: CASSPSGGIRNTGELFF. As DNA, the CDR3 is TGTGCCAGCAGTCCCTCCGGAGGGATAAGGAACACCGGGGAGCTGTTTTTT.

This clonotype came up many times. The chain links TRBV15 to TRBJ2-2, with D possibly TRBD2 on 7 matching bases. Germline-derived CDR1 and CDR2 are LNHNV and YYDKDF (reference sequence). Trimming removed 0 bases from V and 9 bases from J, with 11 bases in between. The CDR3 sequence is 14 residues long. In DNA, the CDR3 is TGTGCCACCAGCAGAGACGGGGGGCACCGGGAGCTGTTTTTT. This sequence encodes CATSRDGGHRELFF.

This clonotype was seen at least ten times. The CDR3 DNA reads as TGTGCCAGCAGCTCAACTTTTGGGACAGGGGCCGAGCAGTACTTC. Protein sequence: CASSSTFGTGAEQYF. The genes are TRBV7-2 and TRBJ2-7; 10 bases are a match to TRBD1. CDR1 is SGHTA, CDR2 FQGNSA, per germline. V gave up 4 bases and J gave up 6 bases; unmatched junction bases: 9. CDR3 size: 15 residues.